The 11 T cell receptor beta chains below all came from one sample that was sequenced in a study of blood T cell repertoires in COVID-19. Clones were read by immunoSEQ multiplex PCR, and TCRdb kept only the in-frame ones, dropping some. The data contain around 83,000 clones, under 90% of them singletons. The sample taken for sequencing was peripheral blood. These receptors were taken from a woman aged 70-85 years with acute or convalescent COVID-19.

This clone appeared once. The chain is built from TRBV18 and TRBJ2-7, with 7 bases matching TRBD1. The germline gives CDR1 KGHSH, CDR2 LQKENI. The length of the CDR3 is 14 residues. The ends lost 3 bases at V and 4 bases at J; junction bases unmatched: 6. CDR3 region: CASSPSRDSYEQYV. The CDR3 DNA reads as TGTGCCAGCTCACCGTCCCGGGACAGTTACGAGCAGTACGTC.

The J gene is TRBJ2-7, the V gene TRBV6-2 or TRBV6-3; 9 nucleotides agree with TRBD1. Germline V lookup: CDR1 MNHEY, CDR2 SVGEGT. Germline trimming cut 0 bases from V and 4 bases from J; bases unmatched to any gene: 7. This CDR3 is built from 16 residues. The CDR3 nucleotides read TGTGCCAGCAGTTACTCGTTGGGACAGGGAGTTTACGAGCAGTACGTC. It encodes CASSYSLGQGVYEQYV.

This chain links TRBV30 with TRBJ2-7, with TRBD2 as a possible D gene (5 bases). The germline V gene has CDR1 GTSNPN and CDR2 SVGIG (reference sequence). V was shortened by 0 bases and J by 3 bases, with 24 bases between the two germline ends. The CDR3 has 18 amino acids. CDR3 protein: CAWSVTTPVTSFYYEQYV. The CDR3 nucleotides are TGTGCCTGGAGTGTAACGACTCCCGTCACTAGTTTCTACTACGAGCAGTACGTC.

This chain connects TRBV2 to TRBJ1-6; D is possibly TRBD1 (5 bases). CDR1 and CDR2 (germline): SNHLY, FYNNEI. V lost 5 bases and J 4 bases, leaving 12 bases between the germline ends. The CDR3 loop spans 15 amino acids. This chain's CDR3 is CASSPDSYYNSPLHF. The DNA of the CDR3 is TGTGCCAGCAGTCCCGACAGCTATTATAATTCACCCCTCCACTTT.

The chain has TRBV24-1 and TRBJ2-1; tentatively, D is TRBD1 (6 bases). This CDR3 is built from 17 residues. V was trimmed by 4 bases and J by 4 bases, leaving 19 bases between them. The germline gives CDR1 KGHDR, CDR2 SFDVKD. Here the CDR3 reads CATSDRRQGQTYNEQFF. DNA for the CDR3: TGTGCCACCAGTGACCGGCGCCAGGGGCAAACTTACAATGAGCAGTTCTTC.

The chain joins TRBV28 to TRBJ2-3; 8 positions agree with TRBD2. There are 16 residues in the CDR3. Germline V gives CDR1 MDHEN, CDR2 SYDVKM. J gave up 2 bases and V 5 bases, and 9 bases lay outside the gene matches. CDR3 amino acids: CASSLTGLGITDTQYF. The CDR3 DNA sequence: TGTGCCAGCAGTCTTACGGGACTAGGGATCACAGATACGCAGTATTTT.

This clone was detected only once. The chain carries TRBV6-5 and TRBJ2-7; TRBD1 aligns across 9 bases. Trimming took 6 bases from V and 3 from J; bases not matched to a gene: 3. Germline CDR1 is MNHEY and CDR2 is SVGAGI. The CDR3 length is 13 residues. Here the CDR3 reads CASRQGAYYEQYV. CDR3 DNA: TGTGCCAGCAGACAGGGGGCGTACTACGAGCAGTACGTC.

This chain uses TRBV5-1 with TRBJ1-2; tentatively, D is TRBD1 (6 bases). Trimming shortened V by 2 bases and J by 4 bases, and 12 bases separated the two germline ends. The CDR3 has 14 residues. CDR1 SGHRS and CDR2 YFSETQ come from the germline V gene. DNA of the CDR3: TGCGCCAGCAGCTTTGGGGACATCGTCTATGGCTACACCTTC. Its translation is CASSFGDIVYGYTF.

This clone was found once. The chain recombines TRBV24-1 with TRBJ2-3; 10 bases are a match to TRBD2. The CDR3 length is 17 residues. Germline trimming cut 1 base from V and 3 bases from J; bases unmatched to any gene: 6. Per germline, CDR1 KGHDR and CDR2 SFDVKD. CDR3 nucleotide sequence: TGTGCCACCAGTGATTTTAGTCTAGCGGGAGTTACAGATACGCAGTATTTT. It specifies CATSDFSLAGVTDTQYF.

J is TRBJ1-3 and V is TRBV12-5, with D perhaps matching TRBD1 (6 bases). Trimming removed 0 bases from V and 0 bases from J, with 18 bases in between. Germline V gives CDR1 LGHNT, CDR2 FRNRAP. The CDR3 sequence is 19 residues long. CDR3 in DNA: TGTGCTAGTGGTTTGGTACTGGAGGCAGGGGTATTCTCTGGAAACACCATATATTTT. Translating it yields CASGLVLEAGVFSGNTIYF.

This chain joins TRBV4-3 and TRBJ2-1; D is uncertain. Per the germline V gene, CDR1 is LGHNA and CDR2 is YSLEER. This CDR3 comprises 14 residues. V shed 0 bases and J shed 6 bases, with 9 bases lying between them. The CDR3 is CASSQDYGRNEQFF. The CDR3 DNA is TGCGCCAGCAGCCAAGATTATGGGCGCAATGAGCAGTTCTTC.